This TCR beta chain is drawn from a study of OX40 agonist ivuxolimab in advanced cancers. Whole-study results and caveats: No antigen was identified for the clonally expanded peripheral T cells.

Profiled with immunoSEQ multiplex PCR; TCRdb holds only in-frame clones, not every one. The sample includes over 50,000 clones, 82% seen only once; the top ten take about 3.9%. A word on this clone: What it binds is not known.

This clonotype was obtained from an adult with an advanced solid tumor such as melanoma, head and neck, liver or kidney cancer. Sequenced material: CD4+ or CD8+ T cells sorted from blood, taken in a trial of the OX40 agonist ivuxolimab.

CDR3 region: CASSSPRGSDTEAFF. The CDR3 DNA follows: TGTGCCAGCAGTTCACCTAGAGGGTCGGACACTGAAGCTTTCTTT. The chain links TRBV6-6 to TRBJ1-1; D not resolved. CDR3 length: 15 amino acids. Trimming took 4 bases from V and 3 from J, leaving 15 bases between them. The germline V gene encodes CDR1 MNHNY and CDR2 SVGAGI (reference sequence).